These 26 T cell receptor beta chains came from one sample sequenced in a study of T-cell memory formation after mild COVID-19. From the 5' RACE reads, TCRdb called clonotypes with MiXCR, one entry per CDR3 protein. This table holds just over 400,000 distinct CDR3 sequences, 20% to 30% found once. Sequencing was performed on PBMCs or a T cell subset sorted from them (not recorded which). These receptors were collected from an adult woman who had mild COVID-19 (a few samples of this study predate the infection). Cell type and time point are not known.

This clonotype came up a few times. The chain is built from TRBV20-1 and TRBJ2-1; 7 bases line up with TRBD2. The CDR3 length is 13 residues. The ends lost 6 bases at V and 9 bases at J; junction bases unmatched: 11. CDR1 is DFQATT and CDR2 is SNEGSKA in the germline V gene (reference sequence). CDR3 bases: TGCAGTGCCAAACGCGGGGGAGAAGGTGAGCAGTTCTTC. Protein product: CSAKRGGEGEQFF.

The gene calls are TRBV7-9 and TRBJ2-7; TRBD2 matches 10 bases. V lost 2 bases, J lost 2 bases, and 21 bases stayed unmatched. This CDR3 region has 21 residues. CDR1 is SEHNR, CDR2 FQNEAQ, per germline (reference sequence). This CDR3 reads CASSLPSSRTGNSGRPYEQYF. The CDR3 nucleotides read TGTGCCAGCAGCTTACCCTCGAGTCGAACAGGAAATAGCGGGAGGCCCTACGAGCAGTACTTC.

The gene calls are TRBV24-1 and TRBJ2-2, with 9 positions matching TRBD2. Germline V gene sequence: CDR1 KGHDR, CDR2 SFDVKD. The junction had 6 bases not matched to a gene; V was cut back by 4 bases and J by 7 bases. The CDR3 is 15 amino acids. This CDR3 is CATSDPIAGDGELFF. CDR3 bases: TGTGCCACCAGTGACCCAATAGCGGGAGACGGGGAGCTGTTTTTT.

This clonotype was counted at least ten times. The rearrangement uses TRBV5-1 and TRBJ2-1; 10 nucleotides match TRBD2. Looked up from germline, CDR1 is SGHRS and CDR2 is YFSETQ. V trimming: 3 bases; J trimming: 7 bases; junction bases outside the gene matches: 16. The length of the CDR3 is 18 residues. The CDR3 region has the DNA TGCGCCAGCAGCTCCCCTAAAAGGCCGGGACTAGCGTGGAATGAGCAGTTCTTC. The encoded protein is CASSSPKRPGLAWNEQFF.

In this sample, this clonotype turned up many times. It is unclear where the CDR3 begins or ends on the DNA, so no DNA is shown, and the CDR3 is as TCRdb lists it. The V gene is TRBV5-1, the J gene TRBJ2-3; no check of the table's D call, TRBD1, against the DNA was made. From germline, CDR1 is SGHRS and CDR2 YFSETQ. The CDR3 spans 15 amino acids, including both terminal residues. This CDR3 reads CASILGGTRTDTQYF.

In its sample, this clonotype was seen a few times. V usage is TRBV19 and J usage is TRBJ2-5, with TRBD2 matching 9 bases. Germline assignment: CDR1 LNHDA and CDR2 SQIVND (reference sequence). After removal of 5 bases from V and 7 bases from J, the junction contained 8 bases not matched to a gene. CDR3 length: 14 amino acids. The CDR3 sequence: CASSLAGTLGTQYF. Written as DNA, the CDR3 is TGTGCCAGTAGTCTAGCGGGGACTCTTGGGACCCAGTACTTC. The full variable domain, in which reference TRBV19 and TRBJ2-5 provide the parts outside the CDR3, is DGGITQSPKYLFRKEGQNVTLSCEQNLNHDAMYWYRQDPGQGLRLIYYSQIVNDFQKGDIAEGYSVSREKKESFPLTVTSAQKNPTAFYLCASSLAGTLGTQYFGPGTRLLVL.

This rearrangement joins TRBV5-1 to TRBJ2-7; unclear D gene. The V end was cut by 0 bases, the J end by 4 bases, with 11 bases between. Germline V gene data show CDR1 as SGHRS and CDR2 as YFSETQ. The CDR3 extends over 14 amino acids. CDR3 loop: CASSLVPGPYEQYF. CDR3 coding DNA: TGCGCCAGCAGCTTGGTGCCAGGCCCTTACGAGCAGTACTTC.

This clonotype has just a few counts. This chain joins TRBV2 and TRBJ1-5, with no clear D. The CDR3 has 13 amino acids. Trimming removed 5 bases at V and 9 bases at J, with 14 bases between. Germline loops: CDR1 SNHLY, CDR2 FYNNEI. CDR3 sequence (DNA): TGTGCCAGCAGTCCCTCCACGCTGCGGCCCCAGCATTTT. Translated: CASSPSTLRPQHF.

This clonotype occurred a few times. V and J are TRBV4-3 and TRBJ2-2; D is unclear. This CDR3 has 14 residues. V lost 4 bases, J lost 4 bases, and 10 bases lay in between. Per the germline V gene, CDR1 is LGHNA and CDR2 is YSLEER. This chain's CDR3 is CASSLGVSTGELFF. Written as DNA, the CDR3 is TGCGCCAGCAGCCTTGGAGTAAGCACCGGGGAGCTGTTTTTT.

This sequence joins TRBV3-1 and TRBJ1-5; D possibly corresponds to TRBD1 (5 bases). CDR3 length: 15 residues. V lost 1 base to trimming and J lost 4 bases, with 11 bases between them. Germline assignment: CDR1 LGHDT and CDR2 YNNKEL (reference sequence). This CDR3 reads CASSQGTRGNQPQHF. The CDR3 region has the DNA TGTGCCAGCAGCCAAGGGACGCGGGGGAATCAGCCCCAGCATTTT.

The J gene is TRBJ2-1, the V gene TRBV4-3; 12 positions match TRBD2. The CDR3 is made up of 16 amino acids. From germline, CDR1 is LGHNA and CDR2 YSLEER. The V and J ends lost 4 bases and 7 bases, in that order; junction bases with no gene match: 8. For the CDR3, the DNA is TGCGCCAGCAGCCGATATGGACTAGCGGGACGTAATGAGCAGTTCTTC. Translating gives CASSRYGLAGRNEQFF.

This clonotype showed up just once. The chain is built from TRBV6-2 or TRBV6-3 and TRBJ2-5; D call uncertain. CDR3 length: 11 amino acids. Germline V CDR1 and CDR2: MNHEY, SVGEGT. V was shortened by 8 bases and J by 5 bases, with 9 bases between the two germline ends. The CDR3: CASGERETQYF. In DNA form, the CDR3 reads TGTGCCAGCGGAGAAAGGGAGACCCAGTACTTC.

This clonotype was detected a few times. The chain links TRBV20-1 to TRBJ1-2; D unclear. The CDR3 sequence is 14 residues long. V was pared by 0 bases and J by 5 bases, with 13 bases between. Germline V gene data show CDR1 as DFQATT and CDR2 as SNEGSKA (reference sequence). The CDR3 protein is CSARDYLRDYGYTF. CDR3 nucleotide sequence: TGCAGTGCTAGAGATTATCTACGTGATTATGGCTACACCTTC.

This clonotype has only a few counts. This chain connects TRBV5-1 to TRBJ1-1; the match to TRBD1 covers 7 bases. CDR3 length: 13 residues. J was trimmed by 6 bases and V by 4 bases; bases with no gene match: 6. Germline CDR1 SGHRS, CDR2 YFSETQ. The CDR3 region has the DNA TGCGCCAGCAGCCCGGGGACAGTGTCTGAAGCTTTCTTT. Amino acid sequence: CASSPGTVSEAFF.

This clonotype was seen a few times. This sequence joins TRBV7-9 and TRBJ2-7; D unresolved. CDR3 length: 17 amino acids. Germline V gene sequence: CDR1 SEHNR, CDR2 FQNEAQ (reference sequence). The V end lost 1 base, the J end lost 0 bases, and 16 bases lay between the germline ends. The CDR3 protein is CASSLEPPVVGSYEQYF. The CDR3 DNA reads as TGTGCCAGCAGCTTAGAACCCCCTGTAGTTGGCTCCTACGAGCAGTACTTC.

This clonotype was seen at least ten times. The gene calls are TRBV12-3 or TRBV12-4 and TRBJ2-3; TRBD1 agrees at 7 bases. This CDR3 is built from 15 residues. V was clipped by 7 bases and J by 1 base; unmatched bases: 8. For the CDR3, the DNA is TGTGCCAGCATGGAGAAAGGGGGCGGCACAGATACGCAGTATTTT. Translated, it gives CASMEKGGGTDTQYF.

The CDR3 protein is CSARGATGGRQPQHF. DNA of the CDR3: TGCAGTGCTAGAGGGGCCACAGGGGGCCGTCAGCCCCAGCATTTT. The chain employs TRBV20-1 and TRBJ1-5; 9 nucleotides align to TRBD1. This CDR3 has 15 amino acids. Unmatched junction bases numbered 7, after V lost 1 base and J lost 6 bases. Germline loops: CDR1 DFQATT, CDR2 SNEGSKA (reference sequence).

This sequence joins TRBV7-2 and TRBJ2-5; D is possibly TRBD2 (7 bases). The V end was cut by 3 bases, the J end by 5 bases, with 13 bases between. The CDR3 has 14 residues. Germline V CDR1 and CDR2: SGHTA, FQGNSA. CDR3 nucleotide sequence: TGTGCCAGCAGCTTTCGGGGGGCTGGGGAGACCCAGTACTTC. It yields the protein CASSFRGAGETQYF.

The chain uses TRBV20-1 and TRBJ2-3; 8 bases map to TRBD2. CDR1 is DFQATT and CDR2 is SNEGSKA in the germline V gene (reference sequence). V shed 5 bases, J shed 1 base, and the junction held 5 bases outside the gene matches. The CDR3 length is 14 residues. The CDR3 here is CSAQPGLGTDTQYF. As DNA, the CDR3 is TGCAGTGCTCAACCGGGACTAGGCACAGATACGCAGTATTTT.

The chain links TRBV12-3 or TRBV12-4 to TRBJ1-1, with unresolved D. CDR3 length: 13 residues. Trimming pared 3 bases from V and 4 bases from J, leaving 9 bases between. The DNA for the CDR3 is TGTGCCAGCAGTTTTATTGGGTTCACTGAAGCTTTCTTT. Translated: CASSFIGFTEAFF.

The chain combines TRBV7-9 with TRBJ1-5, with TRBD1 identical over 7 bases. Trimming removed 4 bases from V and 3 bases from J; junction bases left unmatched: 6. This CDR3 contains 15 residues. Germline values: CDR1 SEHNR, CDR2 FQNEAQ (reference sequence). CDR3 nucleotide sequence: TGTGCCAGCAGCTCGACGACAGGGTACAATCAGCCCCAGCATTTT. Residues: CASSSTTGYNQPQHF.

The rearrangement uses TRBV20-1 and TRBJ2-5, with unresolved D. The CDR3 covers 10 residues. The germline gives CDR1 DFQATT, CDR2 SNEGSKA (reference sequence). V lost 5 bases and J 5 bases, leaving 6 bases between the germline ends. CDR3 bases: TGCAGTGCTGACCGGGAGACCCAGTACTTC. Translated, it gives CSADRETQYF.

The chain employs TRBV20-1 and TRBJ2-5, with D unresolved. The germline V and J ends were trimmed by 6 bases and 4 bases, with 18 bases remaining between them. Germline CDR1 reads DFQATT; CDR2 reads SNEGSKA (reference sequence). This CDR3 has 14 amino acids. CDR3 DNA: TGCAGTGCAGTAACCCCCCGGTTAGGAGAGACCCAGTACTTC. Translation: CSAVTPRLGETQYF.

The V and J genes are TRBV5-6 and TRBJ2-7; 12 nucleotides agree with TRBD2. V gave up 2 bases and J gave up 4 bases; unmatched junction bases: 10. In germline, CDR1 is SGHDT, CDR2 YYEEEE. The CDR3 sequence is 17 residues long. The CDR3 spells CASSLSAWTSGTYEQYF. The CDR3 coding sequence is TGTGCCAGCAGCTTATCCGCATGGACTAGCGGGACTTACGAGCAGTACTTC.

The table lists this clonotype with a few counts. This rearrangement joins TRBV11-3 to TRBJ2-5; D tentatively reads TRBD1 or TRBD2 (6 bases each). Germline CDR1 is SGHNT and CDR2 is YENEEA. V was shortened by 3 bases and J by 5 bases, with 13 bases between the two germline ends. There are 14 residues in the CDR3. The CDR3 bases are TGTGCCAGCAGCTTGGGGGCGGGAAGGGAGACCCAGTACTTC. Amino acids: CASSLGAGRETQYF.

The chain joins TRBV4-2 to TRBJ2-5, with TRBD1 matching 7 bases. The CDR3 loop spans 14 amino acids. The germline CDR1 and CDR2 sequences are LGHNA and YNFKEQ. The V gene end was trimmed by 3 bases and the J gene end by 3 bases; junction bases not matched to a gene: 4. In nucleotides, the CDR3 is TGTGCCAGCAGCCAGGCCGGGACAGAAGAGACCCAGTACTTC. Encoded protein: CASSQAGTEETQYF.